Sequencing of this T cell receptor beta chain was carried out in a study of CD4+ T cells in melanoma (dated by TCRdb to the early 2020s). Some background on the complete study: The study examined neoantigen-specific CD4+ T cells in human melanoma. Study-wide findings and limitations: Neoantigen-specific CD4+ T cells in melanoma were reported to have a range of differentiation states. Neoantigen-specific CD4+ T cells were reported to be correlated with the function of CD8+ T cells, macrophages and B cells.

Notes on this clone: The antigen it binds to is not known. Base qualities were left out, and no much larger clone turns up one base away.

The library was prepared using the immunoSEQ multiplex PCR assay. TCRdb mirrors the immuneACCESS table, restricted to in-frame sequences. Some clones are absent from its copies; in checked studies, under half trace to an unresolved V gene, and the reason for the others is unknown. The sample table records roughly 140,000 clones; around nine tenths of these occur just once. The ten largest make up 1.5% to 1.9% of the sample. Donors were patients with melanoma. Counted from cysteine to phenylalanine, this CDR3 has 14 amino acids. The retained sequence is limited to the CDR3, 42 bases, with the frame set at the first base. V was cut back by 10 bases and J by 3 bases, leaving a gap of 16 bases between them. From a lookup of the germline V gene, CDR1 and CDR2 are MDHEN and SYDVKM.

The V gene is TRBV28 and the J gene is TRBJ1-5; a confident D gene designation cannot be given. The sequence was obtained from a human donor with melanoma. The DNA is TGTGCCATCACCGGACCGGGTAACAATCAGCCCCAGCATTTT. Its product reads: CAITGPGNNQPQHF.